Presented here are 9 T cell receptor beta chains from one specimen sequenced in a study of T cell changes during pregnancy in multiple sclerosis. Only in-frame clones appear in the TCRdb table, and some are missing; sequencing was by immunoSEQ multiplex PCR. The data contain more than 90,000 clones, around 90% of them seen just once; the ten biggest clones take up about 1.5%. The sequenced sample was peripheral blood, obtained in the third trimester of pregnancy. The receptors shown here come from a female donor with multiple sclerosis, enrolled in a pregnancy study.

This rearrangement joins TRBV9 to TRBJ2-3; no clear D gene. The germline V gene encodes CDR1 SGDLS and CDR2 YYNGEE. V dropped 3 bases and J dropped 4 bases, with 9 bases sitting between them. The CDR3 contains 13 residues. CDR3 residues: CASSAQFPDTQYF. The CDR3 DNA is TGTGCCAGCAGCGCACAATTTCCAGATACGCAGTATTTT.

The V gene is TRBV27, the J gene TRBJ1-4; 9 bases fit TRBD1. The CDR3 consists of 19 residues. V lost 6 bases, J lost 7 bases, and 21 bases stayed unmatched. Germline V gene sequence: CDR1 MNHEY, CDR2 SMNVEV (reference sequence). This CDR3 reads CASSLNRDRVGGGAEKLFF. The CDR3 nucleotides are TGTGCCAGCAGCCTTAACCGGGACAGGGTCGGTGGGGGAGCTGAAAAACTGTTTTTT.

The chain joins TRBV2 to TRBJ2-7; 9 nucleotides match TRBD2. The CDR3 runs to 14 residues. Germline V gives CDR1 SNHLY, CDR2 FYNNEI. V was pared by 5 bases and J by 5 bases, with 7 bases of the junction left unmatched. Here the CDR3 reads CASSRGTSPDEQYF. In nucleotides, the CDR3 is TGTGCCAGCAGTCGGGGGACTAGCCCTGACGAGCAGTACTTC.

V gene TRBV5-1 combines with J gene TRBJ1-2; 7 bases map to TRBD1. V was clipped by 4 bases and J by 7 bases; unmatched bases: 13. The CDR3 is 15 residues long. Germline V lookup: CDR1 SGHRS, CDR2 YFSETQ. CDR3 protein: CASSAGGTEQGGYTF. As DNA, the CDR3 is TGCGCCAGCAGCGCCGGTGGGACAGAACAGGGTGGCTACACCTTC.

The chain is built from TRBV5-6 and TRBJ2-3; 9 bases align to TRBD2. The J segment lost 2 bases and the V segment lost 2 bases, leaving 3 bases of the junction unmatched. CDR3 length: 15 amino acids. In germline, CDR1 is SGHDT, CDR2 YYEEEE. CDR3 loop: CASSLRTSATDTQYF. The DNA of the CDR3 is TGTGCCAGCAGCTTAAGGACTAGCGCCACAGATACGCAGTATTTT.

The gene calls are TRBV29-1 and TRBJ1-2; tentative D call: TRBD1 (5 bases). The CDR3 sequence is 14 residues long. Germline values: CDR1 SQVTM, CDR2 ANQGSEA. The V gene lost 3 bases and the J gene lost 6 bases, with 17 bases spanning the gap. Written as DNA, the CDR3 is TGCAGCGTTGACGGGACCGGGGGGTTCGATGGCTACACCTTC. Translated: CSVDGTGGFDGYTF.

The CDR3 DNA is TGTGCCAGCAGCTTCTCAGGGGACGAGCAGTACTTC. Its protein is CASSFSGDEQYF. The V gene is TRBV7-2, the J gene TRBJ2-7; tentative D call: TRBD1 (6 bases). V was pared by 3 bases and J by 5 bases, with 8 bases between. CDR3 size: 12 residues. Germline loops: CDR1 SGHTA, CDR2 FQGNSA.

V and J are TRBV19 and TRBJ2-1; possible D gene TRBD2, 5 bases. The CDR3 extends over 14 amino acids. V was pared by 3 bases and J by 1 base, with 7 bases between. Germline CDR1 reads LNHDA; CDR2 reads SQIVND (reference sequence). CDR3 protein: CASSIRGSYNEQFF. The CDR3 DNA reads TGTGCCAGTAGTATCCGCGGGTCCTACAATGAGCAGTTCTTC.

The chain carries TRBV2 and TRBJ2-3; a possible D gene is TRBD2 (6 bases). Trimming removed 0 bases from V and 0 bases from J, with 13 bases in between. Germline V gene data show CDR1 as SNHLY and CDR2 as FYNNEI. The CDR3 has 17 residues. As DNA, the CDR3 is TGTGCCAGCAGTGAAGCGACTAGACCTTCTAGCACAGATACGCAGTATTTT. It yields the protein CASSEATRPSSTDTQYF.